This TCR beta chain appears in the sequencing data of a study of radiation and T cells in renal cell carcinoma. Libraries were prepared by immunoSEQ multiplex PCR; TCRdb keeps only in-frame clonotypes and omits some of them. The sample holds 85,000 to 100,000 clones, less than 90% seen once. This sample's time point: baseline pretreatment blood. Treatment noted: 15 Gy SBRT to primary tumor, nephrectomy 4 weeks later. The tumor was a clear cell renal cell carcinoma. Germline V gene sequence: CDR1 SGHTS, CDR2 YDEGEE. The CDR3 length is 15 residues. Trimming shortened V by 2 bases and J by 0 bases, and 11 bases separated the two germline ends. In regard to this clone: The target antigen is unknown.

Study-wide findings and caveats: Top tumor clonotypes rose in blood 2 weeks post-radiation, then contracted.

The chain is built from TRBV5-8 and TRBJ1-2; D unclear. The TCR sequence derives from a man between 45 and 60 years old with renal cell carcinoma. This specimen consisted of blood, obtained from a patient whose treatment included radiotherapy and nephrectomy. The CDR3: CASSFWARPNYGYTF. The CDR3 DNA follows: TGTGCCAGCAGCTTCTGGGCCCGACCTAACTATGGCTACACCTTC.